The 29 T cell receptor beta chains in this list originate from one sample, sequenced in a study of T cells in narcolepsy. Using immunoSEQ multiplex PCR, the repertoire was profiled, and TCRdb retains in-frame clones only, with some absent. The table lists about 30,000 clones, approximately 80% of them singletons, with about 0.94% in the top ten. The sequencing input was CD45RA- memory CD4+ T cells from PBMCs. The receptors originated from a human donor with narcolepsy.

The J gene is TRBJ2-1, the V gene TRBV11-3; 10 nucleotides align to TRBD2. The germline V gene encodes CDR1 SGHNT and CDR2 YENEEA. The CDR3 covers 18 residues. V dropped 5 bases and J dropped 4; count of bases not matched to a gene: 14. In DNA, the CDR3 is TGTGCCAGCAGCACCATAGAACCAGCGGGGGGGCGGTACAATGAGCAGTTCTTC. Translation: CASSTIEPAGGRYNEQFF.

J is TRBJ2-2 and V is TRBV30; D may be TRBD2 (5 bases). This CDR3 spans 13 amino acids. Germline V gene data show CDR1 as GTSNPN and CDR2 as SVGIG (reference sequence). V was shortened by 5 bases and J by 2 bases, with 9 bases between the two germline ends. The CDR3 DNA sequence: TGTGCCTGGGAACCGGGAAACACCGGGGAGCTGTTTTTT. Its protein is CAWEPGNTGELFF.

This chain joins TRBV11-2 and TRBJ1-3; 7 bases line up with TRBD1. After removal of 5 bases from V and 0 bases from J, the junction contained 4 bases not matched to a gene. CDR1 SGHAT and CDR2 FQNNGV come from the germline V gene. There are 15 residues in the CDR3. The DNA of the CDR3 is TGTGCCAGCAGCCGGTGGGACAGCTCTGGAAACACCATATATTTT. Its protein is CASSRWDSSGNTIYF.

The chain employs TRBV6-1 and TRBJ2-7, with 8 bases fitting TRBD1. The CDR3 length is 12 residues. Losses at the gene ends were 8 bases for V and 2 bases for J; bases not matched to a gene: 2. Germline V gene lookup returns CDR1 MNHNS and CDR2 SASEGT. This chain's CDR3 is CASLGQAYEQYF. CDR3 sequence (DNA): TGTGCCAGCCTGGGACAGGCCTACGAGCAGTACTTC.

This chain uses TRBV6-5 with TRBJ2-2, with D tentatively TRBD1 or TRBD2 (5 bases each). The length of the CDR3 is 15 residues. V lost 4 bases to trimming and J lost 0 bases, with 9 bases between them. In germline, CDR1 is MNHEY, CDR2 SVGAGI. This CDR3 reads CASSWDGTNTGELFF. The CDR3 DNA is TGTGCCAGCAGTTGGGACGGAACGAACACCGGGGAGCTGTTTTTT.

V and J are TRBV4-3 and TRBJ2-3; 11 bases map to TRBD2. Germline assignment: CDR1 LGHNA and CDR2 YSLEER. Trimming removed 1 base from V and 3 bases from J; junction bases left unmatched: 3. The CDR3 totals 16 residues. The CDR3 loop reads CASSQGLAGKTDTQYF. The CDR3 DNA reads TGCGCCAGCAGCCAAGGACTAGCGGGGAAGACAGATACGCAGTATTTT.

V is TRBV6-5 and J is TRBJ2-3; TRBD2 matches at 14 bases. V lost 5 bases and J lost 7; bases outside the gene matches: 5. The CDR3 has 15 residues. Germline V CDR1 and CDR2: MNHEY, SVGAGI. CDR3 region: CASSPRLAGGNTQYF. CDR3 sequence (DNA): TGTGCCAGCAGTCCCAGACTAGCGGGGGGGAATACGCAGTATTTT.

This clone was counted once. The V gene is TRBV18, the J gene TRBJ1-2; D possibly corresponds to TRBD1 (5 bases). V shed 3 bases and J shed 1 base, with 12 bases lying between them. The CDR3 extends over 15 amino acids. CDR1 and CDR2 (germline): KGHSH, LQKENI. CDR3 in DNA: TGTGCCAGCTCACCTGGGACCGACAATAACTATGGCTACACCTTC. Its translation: CASSPGTDNNYGYTF. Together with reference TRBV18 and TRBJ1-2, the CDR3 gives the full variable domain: NAGVMQNPRHLVRRRGQEARLRCSPMKGHSHVYWYRQLPEEGLKFMVYLQKENIIDESGMPKERFSAEFPKEGPSILRIQQVVRGDSAAYFCASSPGTDNNYGYTFGSGTRLTVV.

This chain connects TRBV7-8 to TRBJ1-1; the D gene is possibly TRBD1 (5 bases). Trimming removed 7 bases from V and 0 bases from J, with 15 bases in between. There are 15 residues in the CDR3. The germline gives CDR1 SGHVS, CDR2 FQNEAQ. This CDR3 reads CASTPGGVMNTEAFF. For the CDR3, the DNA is TGTGCCAGCACCCCCGGGGGAGTTATGAACACTGAAGCTTTCTTT. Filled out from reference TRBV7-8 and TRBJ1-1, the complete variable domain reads GAGVSQSPRYKVAKRGQDVALRCDPISGHVSLFWYQQALGQGPEFLTYFQNEAQLDKSGLPSDRFFAERPEGSVSTLKIQRTQQEDSAVYLCASTPGGVMNTEAFFGQGTRLTVV.

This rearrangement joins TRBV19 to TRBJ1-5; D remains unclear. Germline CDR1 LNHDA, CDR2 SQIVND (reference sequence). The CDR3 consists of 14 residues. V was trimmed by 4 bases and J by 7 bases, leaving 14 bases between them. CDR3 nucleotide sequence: TGTGCCAGTAGTACCTTATCCCCGAGGCAGCCCCAGCATTTT. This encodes CASSTLSPRQPQHF.

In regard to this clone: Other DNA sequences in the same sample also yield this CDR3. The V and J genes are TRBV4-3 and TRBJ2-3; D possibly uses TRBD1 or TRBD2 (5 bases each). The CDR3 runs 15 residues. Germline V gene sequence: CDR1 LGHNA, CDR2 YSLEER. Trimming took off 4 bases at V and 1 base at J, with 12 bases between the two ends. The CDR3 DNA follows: TGCGCCAGCAGCCCCCGGGGCCAGGGCACAGATACGCAGTATTTT. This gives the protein CASSPRGQGTDTQYF.

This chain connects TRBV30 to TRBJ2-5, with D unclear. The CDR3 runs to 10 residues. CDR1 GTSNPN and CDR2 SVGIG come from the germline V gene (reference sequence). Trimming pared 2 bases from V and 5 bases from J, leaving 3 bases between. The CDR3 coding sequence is TGTGCCTGGAGTACGGAGACCCAGTACTTC. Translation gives CAWSTETQYF. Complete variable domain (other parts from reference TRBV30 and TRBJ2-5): SQTIHQWPATLVQPVGSPLSLECTVEGTSNPNLYWYRQAAGRGLQLLFYSVGIGQISSEVPQNLSASRPQDRQFILSSKKLLLSDSGFYLCAWSTETQYFGPGTRLLVL.

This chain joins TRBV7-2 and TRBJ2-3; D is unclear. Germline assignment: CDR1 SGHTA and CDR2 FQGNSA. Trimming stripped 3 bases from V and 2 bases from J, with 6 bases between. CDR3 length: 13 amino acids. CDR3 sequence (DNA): TGTGCCAGCAGCTTGGTGTACACAGATACGCAGTATTTT. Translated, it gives CASSLVYTDTQYF. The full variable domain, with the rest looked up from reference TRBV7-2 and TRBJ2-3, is GAGVSQSPSNKVTEKGKDVELRCDPISGHTALYWYRQSLGQGLEFLIYFQGNSAPDKSGLPSDRFSAERTGGSVSTLTIQRTQQEDSAVYLCASSLVYTDTQYFGPGTRLTVL.

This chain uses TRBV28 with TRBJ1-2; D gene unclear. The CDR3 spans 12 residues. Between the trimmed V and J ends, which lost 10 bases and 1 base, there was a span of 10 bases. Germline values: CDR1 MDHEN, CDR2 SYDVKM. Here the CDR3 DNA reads TGTGCCACGGGAGAAATTAACTATGGCTACACCTTC. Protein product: CATGEINYGYTF.

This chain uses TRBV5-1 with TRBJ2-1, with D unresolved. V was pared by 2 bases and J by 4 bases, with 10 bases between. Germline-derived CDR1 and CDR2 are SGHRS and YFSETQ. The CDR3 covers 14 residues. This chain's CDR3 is CASSLAANYNEQFF. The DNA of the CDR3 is TGCGCCAGCAGCTTAGCAGCGAATTACAATGAGCAGTTCTTC.

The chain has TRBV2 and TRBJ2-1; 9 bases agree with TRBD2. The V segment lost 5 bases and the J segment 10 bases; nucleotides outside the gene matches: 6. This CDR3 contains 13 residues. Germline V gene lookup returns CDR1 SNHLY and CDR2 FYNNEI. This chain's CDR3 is CASSLGLALEQFF. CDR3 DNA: TGTGCCAGCAGTCTTGGACTAGCGTTGGAGCAGTTCTTC.

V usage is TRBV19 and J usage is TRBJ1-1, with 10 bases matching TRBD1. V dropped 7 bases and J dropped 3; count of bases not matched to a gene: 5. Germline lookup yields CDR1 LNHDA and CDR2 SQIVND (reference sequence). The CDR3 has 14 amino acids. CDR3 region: CASTPGQGYTEAFF. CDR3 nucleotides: TGTGCCAGTACCCCGGGACAGGGGTACACTGAAGCTTTCTTT.

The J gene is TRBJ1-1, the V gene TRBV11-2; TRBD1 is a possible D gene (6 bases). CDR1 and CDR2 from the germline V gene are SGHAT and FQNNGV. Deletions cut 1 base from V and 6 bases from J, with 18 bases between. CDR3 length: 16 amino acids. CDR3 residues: CASSLVGGQLRAEAFF. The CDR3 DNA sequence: TGTGCCAGCAGCTTAGTAGGGGGACAACTACGGGCTGAAGCTTTCTTT. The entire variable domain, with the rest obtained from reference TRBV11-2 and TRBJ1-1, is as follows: EAGVAQSPRYKIIEKRQSVAFWCNPISGHATLYWYQQILGQGPKLLIQFQNNGVVDDSQLPKDRFSAERLKGVDSTLKIQPAKLEDSAVYLCASSLVGGQLRAEAFFGQGTRLTVV.

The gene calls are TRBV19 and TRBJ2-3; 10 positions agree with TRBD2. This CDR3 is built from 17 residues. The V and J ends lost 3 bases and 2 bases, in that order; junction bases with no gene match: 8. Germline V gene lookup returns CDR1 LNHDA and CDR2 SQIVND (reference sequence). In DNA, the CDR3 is TGTGCCAGTAGTATCTCCTCCGGACTAGCGGCCACAGATACGCAGTATTTT. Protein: CASSISSGLAATDTQYF.

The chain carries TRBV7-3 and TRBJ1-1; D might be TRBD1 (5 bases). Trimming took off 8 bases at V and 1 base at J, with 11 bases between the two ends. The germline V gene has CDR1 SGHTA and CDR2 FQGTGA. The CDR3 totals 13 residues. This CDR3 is CASGDSPNTEAFF. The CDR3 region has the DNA TGTGCCAGCGGAGACAGCCCGAACACTGAAGCTTTCTTT.

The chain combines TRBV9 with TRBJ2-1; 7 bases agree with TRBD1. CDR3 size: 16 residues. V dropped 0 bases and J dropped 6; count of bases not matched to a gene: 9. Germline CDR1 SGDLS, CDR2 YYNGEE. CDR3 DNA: TGTGCCAGCAGCGTAGGACAGGGCAAGGGTTTCAATGAGCAGTTCTTC. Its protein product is CASSVGQGKGFNEQFF.

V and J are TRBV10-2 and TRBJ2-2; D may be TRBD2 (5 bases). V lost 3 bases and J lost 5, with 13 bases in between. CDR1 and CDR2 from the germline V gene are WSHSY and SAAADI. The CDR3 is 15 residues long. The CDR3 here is CASSERGARTGELFF. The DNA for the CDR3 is TGCGCCAGCAGTGAACGGGGTGCGAGAACCGGGGAGCTGTTTTTT.

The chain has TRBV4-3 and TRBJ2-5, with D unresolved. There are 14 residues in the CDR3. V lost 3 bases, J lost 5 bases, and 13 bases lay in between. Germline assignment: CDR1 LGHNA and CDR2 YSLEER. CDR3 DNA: TGCGCCAGCAGCCAGGCAGGACCCGGGGAGACCCAGTACTTC. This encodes CASSQAGPGETQYF.

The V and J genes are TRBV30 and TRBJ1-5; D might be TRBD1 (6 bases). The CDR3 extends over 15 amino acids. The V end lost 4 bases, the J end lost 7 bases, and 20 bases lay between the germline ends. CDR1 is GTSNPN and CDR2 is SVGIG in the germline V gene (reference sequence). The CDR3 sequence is CAWTAGTLPWQPQHF. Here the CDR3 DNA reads TGTGCCTGGACGGCCGGGACACTACCCTGGCAGCCCCAGCATTTT.

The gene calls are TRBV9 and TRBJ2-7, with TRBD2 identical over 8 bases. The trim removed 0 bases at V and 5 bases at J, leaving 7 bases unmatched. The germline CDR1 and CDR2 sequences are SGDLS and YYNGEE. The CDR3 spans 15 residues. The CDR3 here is CASSVATGGYHEQYF. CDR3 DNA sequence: TGTGCCAGCAGCGTAGCAACGGGGGGGTACCACGAGCAGTACTTC.

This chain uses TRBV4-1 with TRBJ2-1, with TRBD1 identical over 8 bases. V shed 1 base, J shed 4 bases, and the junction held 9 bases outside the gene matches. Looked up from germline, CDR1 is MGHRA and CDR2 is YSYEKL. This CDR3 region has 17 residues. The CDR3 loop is CASSQAEPGQAYNEQFF. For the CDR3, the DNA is TGCGCCAGCAGCCAAGCTGAACCGGGACAGGCTTACAATGAGCAGTTCTTC.

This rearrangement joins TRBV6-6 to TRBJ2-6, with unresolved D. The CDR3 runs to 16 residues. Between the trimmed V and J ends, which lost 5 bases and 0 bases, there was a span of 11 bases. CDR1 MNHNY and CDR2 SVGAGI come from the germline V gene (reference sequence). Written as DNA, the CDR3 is TGTGCCAGCAGTACCGCGTTGGGCTCTGGGGCCAACGTCCTGACTTTC. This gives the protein CASSTALGSGANVLTF.

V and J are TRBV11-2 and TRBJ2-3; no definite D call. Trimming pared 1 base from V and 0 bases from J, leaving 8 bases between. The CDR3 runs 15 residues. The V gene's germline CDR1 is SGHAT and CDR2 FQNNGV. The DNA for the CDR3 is TGTGCCAGCAGCTTAGCGGCATCTAGCACAGATACGCAGTATTTT. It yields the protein CASSLAASSTDTQYF.

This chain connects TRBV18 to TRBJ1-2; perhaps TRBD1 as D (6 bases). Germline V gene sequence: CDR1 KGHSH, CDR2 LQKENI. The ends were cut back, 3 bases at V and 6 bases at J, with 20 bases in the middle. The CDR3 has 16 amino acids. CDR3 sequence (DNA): TGTGCCAGCTCACCCTCAACTACACAGGGACGTGATGGCTACACCTTC. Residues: CASSPSTTQGRDGYTF.